This T cell receptor beta chain is from a study of cytomegalovirus exposure and HLA in healthy donors. Study-wide results and caveats: The likely explanation for a cluster of highly shared sequence variants was sequencing artifact.

PCR used 60 Vbeta primers and 13 Jbeta primers. TCRdb's copy holds only in-frame clones and misses some; the assay was immunoSEQ multiplex PCR. This sample has fewer than 250,000 clones, with about nine tenths found just once. The V gene's germline CDR1 is MDHEN and CDR2 SYDVKM. The CDR3 has 13 amino acids. V shed 7 bases, J shed 5 bases, and the junction held 7 bases outside the gene matches. In the case of this clone: What it binds is unknown.

The genes are TRBV28 and TRBJ1-2, with 7 bases lining up with TRBD1. The receptor's source is a boy between 2 and 10 years old in good health and CMV-seronegative. Sequencing used PBMCs. The CDR3 reads CASTRQGLYGYTF. In DNA form, the CDR3 reads TGTGCCAGCACCAGACAGGGACTTTATGGCTACACCTTC.